The 30 T cell receptor beta chains given below trace back to one sample, sequenced in a study of shared clonotypes between healthy human individuals. Sequencing was performed with immunoSEQ multiplex PCR; in TCRdb, only in-frame clones are kept and a portion is missing. The sample holds about 730,000 clones, roughly 72% seen once. Sequencing was done on a sample of memory CD4+ T cells sorted from blood. The sample's subset: CD45RA-negative fraction. All receptors come from a woman aged 25-40 years in good health.

The chain has TRBV7-3 and TRBJ2-2; 7 bases are shared with TRBD2. V lost 5 bases to trimming and J lost 6 bases; unmatched junction nucleotides: 9. The CDR3 has 15 amino acids. Germline V lookup: CDR1 SGHTA, CDR2 FQGTGA. In DNA form, the CDR3 reads TGTGCCAGCAGCCGACAAGCGGGACCAGCCGGGGAGCTGTTTTTT. It encodes CASSRQAGPAGELFF. The variable domain in full, with the rest retrieved from reference TRBV7-3 and TRBJ2-2, is GAGVSQTPSNKVTEKGKYVELRCDPISGHTALYWYRQSLGQGPEFLIYFQGTGAADDSGLPNDRFFAVRPEGSVSTLKIQRTERGDSAVYLCASSRQAGPAGELFFGEGSRLTVL.

The genes are TRBV20-1 and TRBJ2-5; D possibly corresponds to TRBD1 (5 bases). The CDR3 spans 11 residues. Germline V gene data show CDR1 as DFQATT and CDR2 as SNEGSKA (reference sequence). The CDR3 here is CRPGSQETQYF. DNA of the CDR3: TGCAGACCAGGGTCCCAAGAGACCCAGTACTTC.

Comment on this clone: A far more abundant clone sits one base away, making this likely a read error. In the same sample, other DNA sequences code for this CDR3. The V and J genes are TRBV2 and TRBJ2-7; D not resolved. The CDR3 extends over 11 amino acids. Germline lookup yields CDR1 SNHLY and CDR2 FYNNEI. V was shortened by 5 bases and J by 3 bases, with 5 bases between the two germline ends. The CDR3 is CASSLSYEQYF. The CDR3, as DNA: TGTGCCAGCAGTCTCAGCTACGAGCAGTACTTC.

The sample holds a few counts of this clone. The chain has TRBV6-5 and TRBJ2-3; D gene unclear. V was trimmed by 5 bases and J by 2 bases, leaving 8 bases between them. Germline assignment: CDR1 MNHEY and CDR2 SVGAGI. The CDR3 runs to 13 residues. The CDR3 is CASSQITTDTQYF. CDR3 DNA sequence: TGTGCCAGCAGTCAGATCACCACAGATACGCAGTATTTT.

CDR3 region: CASRPTEVSYNEQFF. CDR3 in DNA: TGCGCCAGCAGGCCGACAGAAGTCTCCTACAATGAGCAGTTCTTC. The gene calls are TRBV5-1 and TRBJ2-1; D is possibly TRBD1 (5 bases). Germline lookup yields CDR1 SGHRS and CDR2 YFSETQ. The CDR3 covers 15 residues. V was trimmed by 5 bases and J by 0 bases, leaving 12 bases between them.

This chain uses TRBV7-9 with TRBJ1-1; D might be TRBD1 (6 bases). The CDR3 has 15 amino acids. The V gene lost 3 bases and the J gene lost 0 bases, with 11 bases spanning the gap. Germline lookup yields CDR1 SEHNR and CDR2 FQNEAQ (reference sequence). The CDR3 sequence is CASSFKGGLNTEAFF. CDR3 nucleotides: TGTGCCAGCAGCTTCAAGGGGGGTCTGAACACTGAAGCTTTCTTT.

J is TRBJ1-4 and V is TRBV5-1, with a possible D match to TRBD1 (6 bases). Trimming shortened V by 2 bases and J by 8 bases, and 10 bases separated the two germline ends. The germline gives CDR1 SGHRS, CDR2 YFSETQ. The CDR3 has 13 residues. In DNA form, the CDR3 reads TGCGCCAGCAGCTTACAGGGTGGGGAAAAACTGTTTTTT. The encoded protein is CASSLQGGEKLFF.

The chain is built from TRBV15 and TRBJ2-5; D is possibly TRBD1 or TRBD2 (6 bases each). Trimming removed 0 bases at V and 0 bases at J, with 17 bases between. Looked up from germline, CDR1 is LNHNV and CDR2 is YYDKDF (reference sequence). The CDR3 is 18 residues long. The CDR3, as DNA: TGTGCCACCAGCAGAGACGCGGGACACTTGGGGTACCAAGAGACCCAGTACTTC. It translates to CATSRDAGHLGYQETQYF.

This sequence joins TRBV30 and TRBJ1-6; 7 bases align to TRBD1. CDR1 is GTSNPN and CDR2 is SVGIG in the germline V gene (reference sequence). V lost 7 bases and J lost 1; bases outside the gene matches: 7. CDR3 length: 15 amino acids. CDR3 amino acids: CAYRQGASYNSPLHF. In nucleotides, the CDR3 is TGTGCCTACCGACAGGGCGCGTCCTATAATTCACCCCTCCACTTT.

This clone turned up a few times. The chain couples TRBV10-2 to TRBJ1-2; D perhaps matches TRBD1 (6 bases). V lost 7 bases to trimming and J lost 8 bases, with 14 bases between them. The CDR3 runs 12 residues. Per the germline V gene, CDR1 is WSHSY and CDR2 is SAAADI. The CDR3 here is CASTPGVSGYTF. The CDR3, as DNA: TGCGCCAGCACCCCAGGGGTGAGCGGCTACACCTTC.

The CDR3 DNA reads TGTGCCAGCAGCTTATCTTCCGGGCCCTACGAGCAGTACTTC. This translates into CASSLSSGPYEQYF. The chain recombines TRBV7-3 with TRBJ2-7; the D is unclear. V gave up 2 bases and J gave up 2 bases, with 10 bases separating them. The CDR3 has 14 residues. CDR1 and CDR2 from the germline V gene are SGHTA and FQGTGA. The whole variable domain, remainder taken from reference TRBV7-3 and TRBJ2-7, is GAGVSQTPSNKVTEKGKYVELRCDPISGHTALYWYRQSLGQGPEFLIYFQGTGAADDSGLPNDRFFAVRPEGSVSTLKIQRTERGDSAVYLCASSLSSGPYEQYFGPGTRLTVT.

J is TRBJ2-7 and V is TRBV19; 9 bases are shared with TRBD1. The length of the CDR3 is 17 residues. The trim removed 1 base at V and 5 bases at J, leaving 12 bases unmatched. In germline, CDR1 is LNHDA, CDR2 SQIVND (reference sequence). CDR3 nucleotides: TGTGCCAGTAGTATAGGGGGGCCCGGGACAGGGAACCACGAGCAGTACTTC. It yields the protein CASSIGGPGTGNHEQYF.

The V gene is TRBV29-1, the J gene TRBJ2-2; D possibly corresponds to TRBD2 (5 bases). Germline CDR1 is SQVTM and CDR2 is ANQGSEA. Trimming took off 6 bases at V and 0 bases at J, with 11 bases between the two ends. The CDR3 is made up of 14 amino acids. CDR3 nucleotides: TGCAGCGTCGGGATTTCTACGAACACCGGGGAGCTGTTTTTT. Translating gives CSVGISTNTGELFF.

The rearrangement joins TRBV5-4 to TRBJ1-4; D uncertain. V lost 5 bases and J lost 7, with 12 bases in between. The CDR3 loop spans 13 amino acids. Germline lookup yields CDR1 SGHNT and CDR2 YYREEE (reference sequence). This chain's CDR3 is CASSTEASEKLFF. CDR3 in DNA: TGTGCCAGCAGTACCGAAGCGAGTGAAAAACTGTTTTTT.

The table lists this clone with a few counts. The chain couples TRBV5-4 to TRBJ2-7, with 8 bases fitting TRBD1. Trimming at V came to 0 bases and at J to 2 bases, leaving 7 bases not matched to a gene. This CDR3 has 16 amino acids. Germline V gene data show CDR1 as SGHNT and CDR2 as YYREEE (reference sequence). The CDR3 nucleotides are TGTGCCAGCAGCTTGGGTGGACAGGGAGACGCCTACGAGCAGTACTTC. This translates into CASSLGGQGDAYEQYF.

This chain uses TRBV5-1 with TRBJ1-1; TRBD1 is a possible D gene (5 bases). This CDR3 is built from 13 residues. The V and J ends lost 4 bases and 5 bases respectively, with 12 bases between them. Germline V gene sequence: CDR1 SGHRS, CDR2 YFSETQ. As DNA, the CDR3 is TGCGCCAGCAGCCCACAAGGGGTAACTGAAGCTTTCTTT. It specifies CASSPQGVTEAFF.

The gene calls are TRBV5-4 and TRBJ2-3; weak D call: TRBD2 (5 bases). The CDR3 loop spans 14 amino acids. V was cut by 3 bases and J by 6 bases, with 14 bases left in between. From germline, CDR1 is SGHNT and CDR2 YYREEE (reference sequence). CDR3 sequence: CASSSGGLEDTQYF. DNA for the CDR3: TGTGCCAGCAGCTCCGGAGGTCTAGAGGATACGCAGTATTTT.

This chain joins TRBV6-9 and TRBJ2-4, with D unclear. Per germline, CDR1 MNHGY and CDR2 SVAAGI. The V gene lost 5 bases and the J gene lost 1 base, with 9 bases spanning the gap. The CDR3 covers 14 residues. CDR3 in amino acids: CASSPRVAKNIQYF. As DNA, the CDR3 is TGTGCCAGCAGTCCCCGGGTGGCCAAAAACATTCAGTACTTC.

The CDR3 DNA sequence: TGTGCCAGCAGTGGGCAGGGGAGCGCTGAAGCTTTCTTT. This encodes CASSGQGSAEAFF. The rearrangement uses TRBV2 and TRBJ1-1; D perhaps matches TRBD1 (6 bases). Trimming removed 4 bases at V and 6 bases at J, with 12 bases between. CDR1 and CDR2 (germline): SNHLY, FYNNEI. The CDR3 runs 13 residues.

The genes are TRBV11-3 and TRBJ2-3; D is undetermined. V lost 2 bases to trimming and J lost 3 bases, with 6 bases between them. The CDR3 has 13 amino acids. The V gene's germline CDR1 is SGHNT and CDR2 YENEEA. The CDR3 reads CASSLNPTDTQYF. The CDR3 nucleotides read TGTGCCAGCAGCTTAAATCCGACAGATACGCAGTATTTT.

The chain has TRBV28 and TRBJ2-3; 9 bases are a match to TRBD2. V lost 6 bases, J lost 3 bases, and 10 bases stayed unmatched. The germline V gene encodes CDR1 MDHEN and CDR2 SYDVKM. CDR3 length: 16 amino acids. Here the CDR3 DNA reads TGTGCCAGCAGCCGCCCCGGGACTAGCATGACAGATACGCAGTATTTT. This gives the protein CASSRPGTSMTDTQYF.

This sequence joins TRBV18 and TRBJ2-7; D gene unclear. The germline CDR1 and CDR2 sequences are KGHSH and LQKENI. This CDR3 has 14 amino acids. V lost 6 bases and J lost 3, with 15 bases in between. The CDR3 nucleotides are TGTGCCAGCTCGGAGCAACCGAACTTCTACGAGCAGTACTTC. Translation gives CASSEQPNFYEQYF.

V usage is TRBV10-3 and J usage is TRBJ1-3; no clear D gene. Trimming took 4 bases from V and 4 from J, leaving 5 bases between them. This CDR3 is 12 amino acids long. Looked up from germline, CDR1 is ENHRY and CDR2 is SYGVKD. CDR3 DNA: TGTGCCATCAGTGGGAGAGGAAACACCATATATTTT. Its translation: CAISGRGNTIYF.

The CDR3 sequence is CASSLEARPGNEQFF. The CDR3 DNA reads as TGCGCCAGCAGCTTGGAGGCTAGGCCGGGTAATGAGCAGTTCTTC. V usage is TRBV5-1 and J usage is TRBJ2-1; D gene unclear. This CDR3 contains 15 residues. Germline CDR1 reads SGHRS; CDR2 reads YFSETQ. The V gene lost 0 bases and the J gene lost 7 bases, with 14 bases spanning the gap.

This clone showed up many times. The chain recombines TRBV6-5 with TRBJ1-2, with a possible D match to TRBD1 (6 bases). CDR1 is MNHEY and CDR2 is SVGAGI in the germline V gene. Trimming cost V 2 bases and J 4 bases, with 11 bases left between them. The CDR3 is made up of 14 amino acids. CDR3 region: CASSYGGGTYGYTF. Written as DNA, the CDR3 is TGTGCCAGCAGTTACGGGGGGGGCACCTATGGCTACACCTTC.

The V gene is TRBV18, the J gene TRBJ1-1; D remains unclear. Trimming took off 0 bases at V and 0 bases at J, with 8 bases between the two ends. Germline-derived CDR1 and CDR2 are KGHSH and LQKENI. This CDR3 region has 15 residues. CDR3 DNA sequence: TGTGCCAGCTCACCACCCCTCGGGGTGAACACTGAAGCTTTCTTT. It specifies CASSPPLGVNTEAFF.

The chain uses TRBV18 and TRBJ2-7; 7 bases map to TRBD2. Germline CDR1 is KGHSH and CDR2 is LQKENI. The V and J ends lost 0 bases and 1 base, in that order; junction bases with no gene match: 6. The CDR3 covers 16 residues. The CDR3 loop reads CASSPPRREGSYEQYF. CDR3 bases: TGTGCCAGCTCACCACCGAGGAGGGAGGGATCCTACGAGCAGTACTTC.

The chain combines TRBV11-2 with TRBJ2-1; D is unclear. Germline loops: CDR1 SGHAT, CDR2 FQNNGV. The CDR3 length is 12 residues. V shed 5 bases and J shed 6 bases, with 8 bases lying between them. The CDR3 spells CASSIPLNEQFF. In nucleotides, the CDR3 is TGTGCCAGCAGCATCCCCCTCAATGAGCAGTTCTTC. Looking up the rest from reference TRBV11-2 and TRBJ2-1 gives the full variable domain: EAGVAQSPRYKIIEKRQSVAFWCNPISGHATLYWYQQILGQGPKLLIQFQNNGVVDDSQLPKDRFSAERLKGVDSTLKIQPAKLEDSAVYLCASSIPLNEQFFGPGTRLTVL.

V and J are TRBV7-9 and TRBJ2-7, with 7 bases aligning to TRBD2. The V and J ends lost 5 bases and 3 bases, in that order; junction bases with no gene match: 16. CDR1 SEHNR and CDR2 FQNEAQ come from the germline V gene (reference sequence). The CDR3 is 17 residues long. DNA of the CDR3: TGTGCCAGCAGCATCGAAACCGGGACTACGACGGACTACGAGCAGTACTTC. As protein: CASSIETGTTTDYEQYF.

The gene calls are TRBV25-1 and TRBJ1-1; D may be TRBD1 (5 bases). The CDR3 runs 13 residues. CDR1 is MGHDK, CDR2 SYGVNS, per germline. V was pared by 6 bases and J by 5 bases, with 13 bases between. This chain's CDR3 is CASRAPGMTEAFF. CDR3 nucleotide sequence: TGTGCCAGCAGGGCCCCAGGGATGACTGAAGCTTTCTTT.